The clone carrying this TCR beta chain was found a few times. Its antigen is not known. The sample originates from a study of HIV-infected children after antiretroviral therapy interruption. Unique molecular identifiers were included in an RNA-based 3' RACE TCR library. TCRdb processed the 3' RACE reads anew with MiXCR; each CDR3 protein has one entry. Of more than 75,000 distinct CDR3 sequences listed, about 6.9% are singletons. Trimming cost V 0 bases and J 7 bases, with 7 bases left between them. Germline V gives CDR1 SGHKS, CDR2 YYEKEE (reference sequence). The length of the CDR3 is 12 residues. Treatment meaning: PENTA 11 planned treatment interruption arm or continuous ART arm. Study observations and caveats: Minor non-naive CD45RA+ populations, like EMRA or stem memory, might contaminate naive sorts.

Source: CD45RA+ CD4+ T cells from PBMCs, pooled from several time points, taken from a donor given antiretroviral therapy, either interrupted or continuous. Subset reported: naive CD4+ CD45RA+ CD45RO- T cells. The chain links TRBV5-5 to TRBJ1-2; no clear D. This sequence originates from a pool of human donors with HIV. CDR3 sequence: CASSLVAGGYTF. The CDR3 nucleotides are TGTGCCAGCAGCTTGGTGGCAGGTGGCTACACCTTC.